This TCR beta chain stems from a study of blood T cell repertoires in COVID-19 (dated by TCRdb to 2018 to 2021). General notes on the study: Collaborator samples came from the United States, Italy and Spain and covered acute and convalescent phases of COVID-19. Deeply sampled blood TCRbeta repertoires from subjects exposed to, actively infected with, or recovered from COVID-19 were included in the dataset. Nearly every sample came with metadata listing a de-identified subject ID, COVID-19 status, age in years and sex. The material from the prospective study consisted of cDNA or gDNA derived from T cells, B-cell-depleted T cells, or PBMCs. HLA class I and class II types, where available, came from metadata supplied by the sample provider rather than from assay-based typing. The samples were drawn from two sources: the first 160 participants of the ongoing ImmuneRACE study, and 950 to 1,500 subjects contributed by 6 global collaborators. A freely available public database, intended as a resource for researchers studying the immune response to SARS-CoV-2, is where the repertoires were released. Broader findings and caveats from the paper: Clinical and demographic metadata were provided uncurated, with the amount varying by source and participant.

The CDR3 spans 14 residues, from the cysteine through the phenylalanine. The retained sequence is limited to the CDR3, 42 bases, with the frame set at the first base. The germline V gene yields SNHLY for CDR1 and FYNNEI for CDR2. Trimming at the junction amounts to 2 bases on V and 4 bases on J, and the germline ends lie 12 bases apart. Details on this clone: The target of this receptor is not known. The input lacks base qualities; no much larger clone sits a single base away.

The immunoSEQ Assay, a bias-controlled multiplex PCR, was used to amplify TCRbeta CDR3 regions from genomic DNA. In the paper's pipeline: Nucleated cell counts per sample were estimated from amplification of reference gene primers within the assay. Sequence reads were collapsed and filtered to measure the absolute abundance of every unique TCRbeta CDR3 rearrangement. For each sample, productive Simpson clonality was calculated by taking the square root of Simpson's diversity index across productive rearrangements. Here the immuneACCESS table is served through TCRdb, limited to in-frame sequences with V and J called. Missing clones are a known gap in these copies; in checked studies unresolved V genes cover under half, and the rest lacks a known reason. V, J and clone size derive from that table, while D and trimming were established from the DNA sequence. For this sample the table gives some 220,000 clones, of which roughly 80% were detected only once. In total, the top ten clones hold 1.3% of the sample.

Participants in the prospective study were aged about 18 to 95 years, lived in 24 United States geographic areas, and enrolled through a virtual design. To assign participants to cohorts, the prospective study relied on clinical history that participants themselves reported in a screening survey and a study questionnaire. In the prospective study, whole blood, serum and a nasopharyngeal or oropharyngeal swab were collected from each participant by mobile phlebotomists. Over an approximately 2-month period, participants in the prospective study had the option of providing additional blood draws and questionnaires. Blood samples from the prospective study were shipped frozen or at room temperature prior to DNA extraction.

The clonotype was recovered from a woman in her forties with acute COVID-19. In this chain, TRBV2 is recombined with TRBJ2-7, with a weak D call of TRBD1 (5 bases match). Sequenced material: PBMCs or T cells enriched from blood (not recorded which). CDR3 loop: CASSEQGLEYEQYF. The DNA reads as follows: TGTGCCAGCAGTGAACAGGGCCTCGAATACGAGCAGTACTTC.